This entry concerns a single T cell receptor (beta chain). This entry belongs to a study of control samples from healthy donors and cancer patients. Germline assignment: CDR1 GTSNPN and CDR2 SVGIG (reference sequence). This CDR3 has 13 amino acids. V lost 6 bases to trimming and J lost 2 bases; unmatched junction nucleotides: 7. Data came from immunoSEQ multiplex PCR; TCRdb stores just in-frame clones and leaves some out. The sample contains around 140,000 clones, around 90% of which appear only once. The rearrangement joins TRBV30 to TRBJ2-7, with 7 positions matching TRBD2. The sequencing input was blood. The sequence came from a young man in good health. For the CDR3, the DNA is TGTGCCTGTACCGGGAGGAGTCCCTACGAGCAGTACTTC. It codes for CACTGRSPYEQYF. The whole variable domain, filled in from reference TRBV30 and TRBJ2-7, reads SQTIHQWPATLVQPVGSPLSLECTVEGTSNPNLYWYRQAAGRGLQLLFYSVGIGQISSEVPQNLSASRPQDRQFILSSKKLLLSDSGFYLCACTGRSPYEQYFGPGTRLTVT.